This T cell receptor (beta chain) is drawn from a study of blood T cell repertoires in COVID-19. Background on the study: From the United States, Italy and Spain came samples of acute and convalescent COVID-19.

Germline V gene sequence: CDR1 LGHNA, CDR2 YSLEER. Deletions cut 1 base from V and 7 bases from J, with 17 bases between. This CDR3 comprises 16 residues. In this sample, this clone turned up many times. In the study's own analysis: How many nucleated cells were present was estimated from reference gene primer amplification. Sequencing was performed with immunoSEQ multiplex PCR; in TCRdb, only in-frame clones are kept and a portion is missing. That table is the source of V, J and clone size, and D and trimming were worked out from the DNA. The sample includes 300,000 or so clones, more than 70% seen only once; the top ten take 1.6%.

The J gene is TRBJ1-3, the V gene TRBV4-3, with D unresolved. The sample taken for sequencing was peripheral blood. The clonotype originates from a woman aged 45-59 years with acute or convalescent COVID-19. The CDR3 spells CASSQGPAAGGNTIYF. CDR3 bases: TGCGCCAGCAGCCAAGGGCCGGCGGCAGGCGGGAACACCATATATTTT.